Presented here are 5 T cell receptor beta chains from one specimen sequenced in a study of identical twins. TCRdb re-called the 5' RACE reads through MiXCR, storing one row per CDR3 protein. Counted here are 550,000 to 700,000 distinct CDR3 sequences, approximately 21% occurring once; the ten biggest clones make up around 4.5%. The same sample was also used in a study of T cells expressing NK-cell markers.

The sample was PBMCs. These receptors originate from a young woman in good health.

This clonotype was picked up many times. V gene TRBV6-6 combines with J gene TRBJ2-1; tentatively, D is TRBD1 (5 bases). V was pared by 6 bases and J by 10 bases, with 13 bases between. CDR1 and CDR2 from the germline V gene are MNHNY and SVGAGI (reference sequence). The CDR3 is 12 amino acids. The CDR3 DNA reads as TGTGCCAGCAGCAGCCCACAGGCCGAGCAGTTCTTC. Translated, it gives CASSSPQAEQFF.

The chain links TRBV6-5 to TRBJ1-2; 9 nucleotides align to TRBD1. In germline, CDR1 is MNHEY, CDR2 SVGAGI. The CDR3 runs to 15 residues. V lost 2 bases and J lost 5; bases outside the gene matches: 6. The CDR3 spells CASSYPTGGVYGYTF. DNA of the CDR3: TGTGCCAGCAGTTACCCGACAGGGGGGGTGTATGGCTACACCTTC.

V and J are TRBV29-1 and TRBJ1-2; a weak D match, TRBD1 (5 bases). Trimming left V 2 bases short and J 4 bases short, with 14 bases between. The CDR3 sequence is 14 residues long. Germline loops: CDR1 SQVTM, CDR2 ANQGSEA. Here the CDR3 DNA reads TGCAGCGTTGAAAGGGCGGACAACCCCTATGGCTACACCTTC. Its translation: CSVERADNPYGYTF.

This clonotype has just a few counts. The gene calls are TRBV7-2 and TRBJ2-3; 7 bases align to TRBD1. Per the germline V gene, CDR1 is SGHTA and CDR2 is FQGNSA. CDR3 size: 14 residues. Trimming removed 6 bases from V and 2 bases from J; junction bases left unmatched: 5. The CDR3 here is CASREGQFTDTQYF. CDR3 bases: TGTGCCAGCAGAGAGGGACAGTTCACAGATACGCAGTATTTT.

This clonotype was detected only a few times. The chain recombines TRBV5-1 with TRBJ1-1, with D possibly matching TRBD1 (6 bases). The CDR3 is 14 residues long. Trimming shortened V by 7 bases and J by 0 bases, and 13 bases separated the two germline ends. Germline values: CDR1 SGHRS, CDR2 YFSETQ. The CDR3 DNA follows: TGCGCCAGCTCCGCCGGGACACTGAACACTGAAGCTTTCTTT. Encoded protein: CASSAGTLNTEAFF.